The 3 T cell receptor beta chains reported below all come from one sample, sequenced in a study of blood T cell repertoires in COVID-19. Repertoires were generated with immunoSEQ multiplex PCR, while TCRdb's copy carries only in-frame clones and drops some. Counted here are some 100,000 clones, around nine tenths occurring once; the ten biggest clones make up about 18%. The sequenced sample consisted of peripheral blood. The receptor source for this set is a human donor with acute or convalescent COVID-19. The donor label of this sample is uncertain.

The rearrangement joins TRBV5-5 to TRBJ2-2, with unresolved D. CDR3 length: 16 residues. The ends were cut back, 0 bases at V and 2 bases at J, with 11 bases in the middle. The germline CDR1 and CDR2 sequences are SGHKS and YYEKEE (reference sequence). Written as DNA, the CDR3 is TGTGCCAGCAGCTTGGACCGAAAAAGCAACACCGGGGAGCTGTTTTTT. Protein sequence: CASSLDRKSNTGELFF.

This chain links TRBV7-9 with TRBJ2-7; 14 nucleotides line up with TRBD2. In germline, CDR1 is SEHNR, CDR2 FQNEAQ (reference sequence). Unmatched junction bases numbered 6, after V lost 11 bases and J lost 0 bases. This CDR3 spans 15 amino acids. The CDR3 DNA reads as TGTGCCCTGACGGGACTAGCGGGGGCCTCCTACGAGCAGTACTTC. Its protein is CALTGLAGASYEQYF. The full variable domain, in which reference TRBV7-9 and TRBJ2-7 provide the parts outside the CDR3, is DTGVSQNPRHKITKRGQNVTFRCDPISEHNRLYWYRQTLGQGPEFLTYFQNEAQLEKSRLLSDRFSAERPKGSFSTLEIQRTEQGDSAMYLCALTGLAGASYEQYFGPGTRLTVT.

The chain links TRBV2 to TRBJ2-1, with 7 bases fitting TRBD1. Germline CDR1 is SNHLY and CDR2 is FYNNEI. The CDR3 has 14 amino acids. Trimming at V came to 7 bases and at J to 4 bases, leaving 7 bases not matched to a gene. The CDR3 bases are TGTGCCAGCACCGAGGGGGACAGATACAATGAGCAGTTCTTC. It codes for CASTEGDRYNEQFF. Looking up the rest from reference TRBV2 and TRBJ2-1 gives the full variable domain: EPEVTQTPSHQVTQMGQEVILRCVPISNHLYFYWYRQILGQKVEFLVSFYNNEISEKSEIFDDQFSVERPDGSNFTLKIRSTKLEDSAMYFCASTEGDRYNEQFFGPGTRLTVL.